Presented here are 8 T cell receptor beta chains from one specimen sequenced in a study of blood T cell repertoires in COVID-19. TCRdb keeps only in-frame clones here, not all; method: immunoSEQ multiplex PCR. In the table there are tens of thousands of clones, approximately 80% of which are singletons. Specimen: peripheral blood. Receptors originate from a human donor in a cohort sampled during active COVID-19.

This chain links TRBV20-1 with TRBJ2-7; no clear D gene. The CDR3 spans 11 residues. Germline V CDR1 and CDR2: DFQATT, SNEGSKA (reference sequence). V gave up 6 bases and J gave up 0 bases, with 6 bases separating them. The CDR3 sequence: CSARSSYEQYF. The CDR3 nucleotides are TGCAGTGCCCGGTCCTCCTACGAGCAGTACTTC.

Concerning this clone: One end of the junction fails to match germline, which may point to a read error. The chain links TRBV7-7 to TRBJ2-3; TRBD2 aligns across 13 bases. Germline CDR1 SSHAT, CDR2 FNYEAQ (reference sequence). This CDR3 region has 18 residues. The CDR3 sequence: CASSLGLAGAQSTDTQYF. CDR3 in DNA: TGTGCTAGCAGTCTCGGACTAGCGGGGGCCCAAAGTACGGATACGCAGTATTTT.

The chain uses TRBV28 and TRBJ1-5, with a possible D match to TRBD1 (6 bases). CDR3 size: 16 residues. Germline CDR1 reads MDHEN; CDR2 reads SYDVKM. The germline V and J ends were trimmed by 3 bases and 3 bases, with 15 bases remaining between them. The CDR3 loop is CASSLRYRVANQPQHF. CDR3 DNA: TGTGCCAGCAGTTTGCGCTACAGGGTGGCCAATCAGCCCCAGCATTTT.

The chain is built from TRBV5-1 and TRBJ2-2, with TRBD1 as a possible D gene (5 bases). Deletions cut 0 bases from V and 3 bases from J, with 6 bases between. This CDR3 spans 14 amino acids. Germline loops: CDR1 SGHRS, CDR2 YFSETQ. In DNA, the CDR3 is TGCGCCAGCAGCTTGGCAGGGTACACCGGGGAGCTGTTTTTT. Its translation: CASSLAGYTGELFF.

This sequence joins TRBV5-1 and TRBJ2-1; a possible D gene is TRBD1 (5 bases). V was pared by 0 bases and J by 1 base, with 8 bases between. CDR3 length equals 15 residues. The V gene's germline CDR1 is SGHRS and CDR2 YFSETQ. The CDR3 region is CASSLGGESYNEQFF. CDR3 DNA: TGCGCCAGCAGCTTGGGGGGCGAGTCCTACAATGAGCAGTTCTTC. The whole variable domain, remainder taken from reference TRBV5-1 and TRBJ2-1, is KAGVTQTPRYLIKTRGQQVTLSCSPISGHRSVSWYQQTPGQGLQFLFEYFSETQRNKGNFPGRFSGRQFSNSRSEMNVSTLELGDSALYLCASSLGGESYNEQFFGPGTRLTVL.

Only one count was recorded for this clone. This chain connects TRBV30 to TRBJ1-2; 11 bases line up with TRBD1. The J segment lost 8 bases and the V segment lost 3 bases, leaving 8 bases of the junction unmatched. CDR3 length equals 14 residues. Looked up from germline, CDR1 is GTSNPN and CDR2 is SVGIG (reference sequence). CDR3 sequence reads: CAWSRDRGGYGYTF. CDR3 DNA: TGTGCCTGGAGCCGGGACAGGGGGGGATACGGCTACACCTTC. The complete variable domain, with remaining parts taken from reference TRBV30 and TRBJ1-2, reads SQTIHQWPATLVQPVGSPLSLECTVEGTSNPNLYWYRQAAGRGLQLLFYSVGIGQISSEVPQNLSASRPQDRQFILSSKKLLLSDSGFYLCAWSRDRGGYGYTFGSGTRLTVV.

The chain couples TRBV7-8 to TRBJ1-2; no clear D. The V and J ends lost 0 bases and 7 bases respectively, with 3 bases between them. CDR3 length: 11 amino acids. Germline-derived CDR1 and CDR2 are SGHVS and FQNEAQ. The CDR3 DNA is TGTGCCAGCAGCTTAGCCGGTGGCTACACCTTC. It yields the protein CASSLAGGYTF.

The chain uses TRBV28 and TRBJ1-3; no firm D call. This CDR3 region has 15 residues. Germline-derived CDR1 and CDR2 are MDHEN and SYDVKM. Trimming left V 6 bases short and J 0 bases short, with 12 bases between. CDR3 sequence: CASRGGSSSGNTIYF. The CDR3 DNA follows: TGTGCCAGCAGAGGAGGGTCATCCTCTGGAAACACCATATATTTT.